This T cell receptor (beta chain) was recorded in a study of cytomegalovirus exposure and HLA in healthy donors. The V gene lost 5 bases and the J gene lost 7 bases, with 12 bases spanning the gap. CDR3 length: 13 amino acids. Germline CDR1 and CDR2: MGHDK and SYGVNS. The PCR ran on 60 Vbeta and 13 Jbeta primers. Clones were read by immunoSEQ multiplex PCR, and TCRdb kept only the in-frame ones, dropping some. The sample includes about 89,000 clones, around 59% of them seen just once. Healthy bone marrow donors made up the donor group. The chain uses TRBV25-1 and TRBJ1-5, with D unclear. The receptor comes from a human donor in good health. The specimen sequenced was PBMCs. This CDR3 reads CASSPGNDQPQHF. CDR3 sequence (DNA): TGTGCCAGCAGTCCGGGGAACGACCAGCCCCAGCATTTT.